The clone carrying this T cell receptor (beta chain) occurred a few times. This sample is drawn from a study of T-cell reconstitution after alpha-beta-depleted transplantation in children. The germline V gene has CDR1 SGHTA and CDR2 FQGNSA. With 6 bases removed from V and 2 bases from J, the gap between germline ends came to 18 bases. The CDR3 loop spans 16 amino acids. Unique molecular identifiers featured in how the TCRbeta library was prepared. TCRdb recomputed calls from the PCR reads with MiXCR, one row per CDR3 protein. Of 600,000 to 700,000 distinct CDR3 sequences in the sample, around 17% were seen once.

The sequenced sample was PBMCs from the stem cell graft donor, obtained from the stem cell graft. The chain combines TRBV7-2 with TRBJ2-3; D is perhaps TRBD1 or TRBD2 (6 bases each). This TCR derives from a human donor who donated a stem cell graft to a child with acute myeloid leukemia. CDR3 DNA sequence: TGTGCCAGCAGTTCCTTGACCGGGGGCCTCACAGATACGCAGTATTTT. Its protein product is CASSSLTGGLTDTQYF.